Listed below are T cell receptor beta chains from one sample, sequenced in a study of blood T cell dynamics during melanoma immunotherapy. The assay was immunoSEQ multiplex PCR, and TCRdb's table has in-frame clones only and misses some. The sample includes around 12,000 clones, about 88% of them seen just once. The sequenced sample was blood, obtained from a patient treated with checkpoint blockade. These receptors all stem from a human donor with melanoma. The CDR3 runs from the conserved cysteine through the conserved F or W. D genes are given only for firm matches. Clone size is shown for a subset of rows, as once, few, many or a class of expanded clone.

- TRBJ2-1 - TRBV20-1 CSASHENEQFF TGCAGTGCTAGCCACGAGAATGAGCAGTTCTTC
medium-sized TRBJ2-5 - TRBV6-5 CASSKQWAEQETQYF TGTGCCAGCAGTAAACAGTGGGCCGAACAAGAGACCCAGTACTTC
- TRBJ2-7 - TRBV5-4 CASSFGLRDNSYEQYF TGTGCCAGCAGTTTTGGGCTCCGGGACAACTCCTACGAGCAGTACTTC
- TRBJ2-1 TRBD2 TRBV18 CASSPPRGIAGGRNEQFF TGTGCCAGCTCACCACCCCGGGGGATAGCGGGGGGAAGAAATGAGCAGTTCTTC
- TRBJ2-5 - TRBV7-9 CASSLGPHQETQYF TGTGCCAGCAGCTTAGGTCCCCACCAAGAGACCCAGTACTTC
- TRBJ1-5 TRBD1 TRBV7-6 CASSPGTVGQPQHF TGTGCCAGCAGCCCCGGGACAGTCGGTCAGCCCCAGCATTTT
- TRBJ1-1 TRBD1 TRBV10-3 CAISEGGDRNTEAFF TGTGCCATCAGTGAGGGGGGGGACAGGAACACTGAAGCTTTCTTT
- TRBJ2-1 - TRBV4-3 CASSQNRVNEQFF TGCGCCAGCAGCCAAAACAGGGTGAATGAGCAGTTCTTC
few TRBJ1-6 - TRBV6-6 CASSYSNGGNSPLHF TGTGCCAGCAGTTACTCGAACGGGGGAAATTCACCCCTCCACTTT
- TRBJ1-2 - TRBV7-2 CASSSQGLPNYGYTF TGTGCCAGCAGCTCACAGGGTTTGCCTAACTATGGCTACACCTTC
- TRBJ2-3 TRBD2 TRBV7-9 CASSPLLAGASTDTQYF TGTGCCAGCAGCCCGCTACTAGCGGGGGCCAGCACAGATACGCAGTATTTT
- TRBJ1-1 - TRBV27 CASSPGSTEAFF TGTGCCAGCAGTCCGGGGTCGACTGAAGCTTTCTTT
- TRBJ2-1 TRBD1 TRBV29-1 CSVLPRQGAHEQFF TGCAGCGTGCTCCCGAGACAGGGGGCTCATGAGCAGTTCTTC
- TRBJ2-7 TRBD2 TRBV20-1 CSAQRGWEQYF TGCAGTGCCCAGCGGGGGTGGGAGCAGTACTTC
- TRBJ2-7 - TRBV10-1 CASGSRALVEQYF TGCGCCAGCGGGAGCAGGGCTCTGGTCGAGCAGTACTTC